Listed below are T cell receptor beta chains from one sample, sequenced in a study of PD-1 blockade in classical Hodgkin lymphoma. Profiling relied on immunoSEQ multiplex PCR, and the TCRdb table lists in-frame clones only, not all of them. The sample consists of 120,000 to 150,000 clones, around four fifths of them appearing once. The sample in question was peripheral blood mononuclear cells (PBMCs), obtained before the second cycle of nivolumab. All receptors derive from a human donor with classical Hodgkin lymphoma. The CDR3 runs from the conserved cysteine through the conserved F or W. A D gene is named only where the DNA matches it firmly. Not every row has a clone size; where given, it reads once, few, many or a size class.

>.|TRBV12-5|.|TRBJ1-2|11
CASGLGHGYTF
TGTGCTAGTGGCCTCGGTCATGGCTACACCTTC
>once|TRBV5-1|TRBD2|TRBJ2-7|17
CASSLFPSLAVPLKQYF
TGCGCCAGCAGCTTATTCCCAAGTCTAGCGGTACCCTTGAAGCAGTACTTC
>.|TRBV5-5|.|TRBJ2-7|15
CASSLGQGRFYEQYF
TGTGCCAGCAGCTTGGGGCAGGGACGTTTCTACGAGCAGTACTTC
>.|TRBV7-9|TRBD1|TRBJ2-7|15
CASSLGQGRTYEQYF
TGTGCCAGCAGCTTAGGACAGGGAAGAACCTACGAGCAGTACTTC
>.|TRBV2|.|TRBJ1-6|15
CASSGPASSNSPLHF
TGTGCCAGCAGTGGTCCCGCAAGCTCTAATTCACCCCTCCACTTT
>few|TRBV4-2|.|TRBJ2-3|14
CASSQESLPDTQYF
TGTGCCAGCAGCCAAGAATCTCTTCCAGATACGCAGTATTTT
>.|TRBV5-8|.|TRBJ1-5|15
CASSLEQSSNQPQHF
TGTGCCAGCAGCTTGGAACAATCGAGCAATCAGCCCCAGCATTTT
>.|TRBV18|.|TRBJ1-1|12
CASSRGWDEAFF
TGTGCCAGCTCACGGGGGTGGGACGAAGCTTTCTTT
>once|TRBV4-3|TRBD2|TRBJ2-7|18
CASSQDLGLAGGAYEQYF
TGCGCCAGCAGCCAAGATCTCGGACTAGCGGGAGGAGCCTACGAGCAGTACTTC
>.|TRBV7-6|TRBD2|TRBJ2-3|15
CASSLSSSGTDTQYF
TGTGCCAGCAGCTTATCATCTAGCGGAACAGATACGCAGTATTTT
>.|TRBV5-1|.|TRBJ2-3|15
CASSLRGGRTDTQYF
TGCGCCAGCAGCTTAAGAGGGGGGCGCACAGATACGCAGTATTTT
>.|TRBV29-1|TRBD1|TRBJ2-3|13
CSVLGQVSDTQYF
TGCAGCGTGTTGGGACAGGTATCAGATACGCAGTATTTT
>.|TRBV5-1|.|TRBJ2-5|14
CASSLLRLQETQYF
TGCGCCAGCAGCTTGCTTCGGTTACAAGAGACCCAGTACTTC
>.|TRBV27|.|TRBJ2-1|15
CASSEKGTSYNEQFF
TGTGCCAGCTCGGAAAAGGGAACCTCCTACAATGAGCAGTTCTTC
>.|TRBV19|TRBD1|TRBJ1-6|14
CASRSTGGGSPLHF
TGTGCCAGTAGATCCACAGGGGGTGGGTCACCCCTCCACTTT
>.|TRBV6-6|.|TRBJ1-5|15
CASRTSRGSNQPQHF
TGTGCCAGCAGAACGAGCAGGGGCAGCAATCAGCCCCAGCATTTT
>once|TRBV4-1|.|TRBJ2-7|16
CASSQAGLLSSYEQYF
TGCGCCAGCAGCCAAGCTGGGCTACTGAGCTCCTACGAGCAGTACTTC
>.|TRBV5-1|TRBD1|TRBJ1-2|15
CASSLVLTGAYGYTF
TGCGCCAGCAGCTTGGTACTAACAGGGGCCTATGGCTACACCTTC
>.|TRBV9|.|TRBJ2-3|16
CASSAVHWGASDTQYF
TGTGCCAGCAGCGCAGTCCACTGGGGAGCATCAGATACGCAGTATTTT
>.|TRBV12-5|.|TRBJ2-7|15
CASGQTPLGRDEQYF
TGTGCTAGTGGCCAAACACCTTTGGGAAGGGACGAGCAGTACTTC
>.|TRBV10-3|.|TRBJ2-3|14
CAISESLGTDTQYF
TGTGCCATCAGTGAGTCCTTGGGCACAGATACGCAGTATTTT
>once|TRBV10-3|.|TRBJ2-3|13
CAISESDRGTQYF
TGTGCCATCAGTGAATCGGATCGTGGTACGCAGTATTTT
>once|TRBV4-1|TRBD2|TRBJ2-7|15
CASSQDSGRNYEQYF
TGCGCCAGCAGCCAAGATAGCGGGAGAAACTACGAGCAGTACTTC
>.|TRBV5-1|TRBD1|TRBJ2-7|14
CASSLGTGIHEQYF
TGCGCCAGCAGCTTGGGGACAGGGATACACGAGCAGTACTTC
>.|TRBV18|.|TRBJ2-7|15
CASSPAGTSGYEQYF
TGTGCCAGCTCCCCCGCAGGGACGTCCGGCTACGAGCAGTACTTC
>.|TRBV7-2|.|TRBJ1-2|14
CASSTSTENYGYTF
TGTGCCAGCAGCACGTCGACAGAAAACTATGGCTACACCTTC
>.|TRBV6-6|.|TRBJ1-1|12
CASSYLYTEAFF
TGTGCCAGCAGTTACCTTTACACTGAAGCTTTCTTT
>.|TRBV6-5|.|TRBJ1-2|15
CAILQMGRANYGYTF
TGTGCCATCCTTCAAATGGGCAGGGCAAACTATGGCTACACCTTC
>.|TRBV7-3|.|TRBJ2-3|13
CASSPIPSDTQYF
TGTGCCAGCAGCCCCATCCCGTCAGATACGCAGTATTTT
>.|TRBV18|TRBD1|TRBJ1-4|15
CASTFTGTGREKLFF
TGTGCCAGCACCTTCACCGGGACAGGGCGTGAAAAACTGTTTTTT
>.|TRBV12-5|.|TRBJ1-1|16
CASGLVRRGRGTEAFF
TGTGCTAGTGGTTTGGTACGGAGGGGACGCGGCACTGAAGCTTTCTTT
>.|TRBV6-5|.|TRBJ2-7|15
CASSYGLGVSYEQYF
TGTGCCAGCAGTTACGGACTTGGGGTCTCCTACGAGCAGTACTTC